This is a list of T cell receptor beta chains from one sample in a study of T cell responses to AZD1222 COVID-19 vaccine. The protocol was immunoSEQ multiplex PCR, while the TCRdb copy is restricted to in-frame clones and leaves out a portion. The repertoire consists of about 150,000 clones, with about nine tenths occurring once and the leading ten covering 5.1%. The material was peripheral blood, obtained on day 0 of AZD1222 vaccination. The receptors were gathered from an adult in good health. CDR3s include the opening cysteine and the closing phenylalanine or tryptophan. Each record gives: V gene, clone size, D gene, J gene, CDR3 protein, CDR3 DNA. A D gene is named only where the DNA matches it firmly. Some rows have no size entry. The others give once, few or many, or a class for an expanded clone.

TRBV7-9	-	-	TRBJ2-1	CASSLLATTYNEQFF	TGTGCCAGCAGCCTCCTAGCGACGACCTACAATGAGCAGTTCTTC
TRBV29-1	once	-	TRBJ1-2	CSVPLEWVRGSNYGYTF	TGCAGCGTCCCCCTCGAATGGGTCAGGGGCTCTAACTATGGCTACACCTTC
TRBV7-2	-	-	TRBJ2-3	CASSQRGNTQYF	TGTGCCAGCAGCCAGAGAGGCAATACGCAGTATTTT
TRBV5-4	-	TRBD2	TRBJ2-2	CASSLGLAGEVTGELFF	TGTGCCAGCAGCCTTGGGCTAGCGGGAGAGGTAACCGGGGAGCTGTTTTTT
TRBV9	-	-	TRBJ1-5	CASSRGGSNQPQHF	TGTGCCAGCAGCCGAGGGGGGAGCAATCAGCCCCAGCATTTT
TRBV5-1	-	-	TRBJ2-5	CASSPNLQETQYF	TGCGCCAGCAGCCCGAACTTGCAAGAGACCCAGTACTTC
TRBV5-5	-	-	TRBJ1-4	CASSFWAPSTTNEKLFF	TGTGCCAGCAGCTTTTGGGCCCCCTCAACAACTAATGAAAAACTGTTTTTT
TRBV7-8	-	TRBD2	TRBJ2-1	CASSSLTLAGARNEQFF	TGTGCCAGCAGCTCCCTAACCCTAGCGGGAGCTAGGAATGAGCAGTTCTTC
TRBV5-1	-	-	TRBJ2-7	CASSSQGGSYEQYF	TGCGCCAGCAGCTCCCAGGGGGGTTCCTACGAGCAGTACTTC
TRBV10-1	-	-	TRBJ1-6	CASSEGRENSPLHF	TGCGCCAGCAGTGAAGGCAGGGAGAATTCACCCCTCCACTTT
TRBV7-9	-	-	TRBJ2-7	CASQGKHEQYF	TGTGCCAGCCAGGGGAAACACGAGCAGTACTTC